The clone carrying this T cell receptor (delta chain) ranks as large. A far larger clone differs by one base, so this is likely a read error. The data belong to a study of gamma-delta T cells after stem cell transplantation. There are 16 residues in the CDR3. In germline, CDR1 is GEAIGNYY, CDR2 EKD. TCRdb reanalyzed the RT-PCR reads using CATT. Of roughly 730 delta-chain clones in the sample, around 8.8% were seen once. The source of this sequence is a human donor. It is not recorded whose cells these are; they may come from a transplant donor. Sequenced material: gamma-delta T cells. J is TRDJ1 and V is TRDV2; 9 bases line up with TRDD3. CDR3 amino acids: CARDDLTGGHTDKLIF. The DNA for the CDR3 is TGTGCCCGTGACGACTTAACTGGGGGACACACCGATAAACTCATCTTT.